The 9 T cell receptor beta chains presented below share a single source sample, sequenced in a study of blood T cell repertoires in COVID-19. The table came from immunoSEQ multiplex PCR; TCRdb's copy has only in-frame clones and leaves some out. The repertoire includes about 150,000 clones, roughly 84% of them detected once, and 0.55% to 0.75% sits in the top ten. The sequenced material came from peripheral blood. Receptor source: a man in his sixties with COVID-19, enrolled during active disease.

This chain uses TRBV19 with TRBJ1-6, with 7 bases lining up with TRBD1. Germline-derived CDR1 and CDR2 are LNHDA and SQIVND (reference sequence). V shed 4 bases, J shed 5 bases, and the junction held 5 bases outside the gene matches. The CDR3 is made up of 15 amino acids. CDR3 sequence (DNA): TGTGCCAGTAGTACCGAACAGGGGAATAATTCACCCCTCCACTTT. Protein: CASSTEQGNNSPLHF.

About this clone itself: The sample holds other DNA sequences that translate to the same CDR3. The V call is TRBV19, the J call TRBJ1-3; D remains ambiguous. Germline CDR1 is LNHDA and CDR2 is SQIVND (reference sequence). V lost 5 bases, J lost 0 bases, and 8 bases lay in between. This CDR3 has 14 amino acids. The CDR3 loop is CASSRDYSGNTIYF. In nucleotides, the CDR3 is TGTGCCAGTAGTCGAGACTACTCTGGAAACACCATATATTTT.

V and J are TRBV3-1 (or the pseudogene TRBV3-2) and TRBJ2-3; 11 positions agree with TRBD2. With V trimmed by 4 bases and J by 2 bases, 8 bases remained unmatched. Germline V gene data show CDR1 as LGHDT and CDR2 as YNNKEL (reference sequence). CDR3 length equals 17 residues. This chain's CDR3 is CASSPWTSGPYTDTQYF. CDR3 nucleotide sequence: TGTGCCAGCAGCCCTTGGACTAGCGGGCCATACACAGATACGCAGTATTTT.

J is TRBJ2-2 and V is TRBV18, with TRBD1 matching 9 bases. From germline, CDR1 is KGHSH and CDR2 LQKENI. The CDR3 spans 14 residues. V was pared by 5 bases and J by 7 bases, with 5 bases of the junction left unmatched. CDR3 sequence (DNA): TGTGCCAGCTCAACCGGACAGGGGATCGGGGAGCTGTTTTTT. Encoded protein: CASSTGQGIGELFF.

CDR3 in DNA: TGTGCCAGCAGGGGGACTAGCGGGGGTAATGAGCAGTTCTTC. This translates into CASRGTSGGNEQFF. V gene TRBV28 combines with J gene TRBJ2-1; 14 bases are a match to TRBD2. V shed 6 bases and J 7 bases; nucleotides not matched to a gene: 2. This CDR3 contains 14 residues. Germline assignment: CDR1 MDHEN and CDR2 SYDVKM. The whole variable domain, remainder taken from reference TRBV28 and TRBJ2-1, is DVKVTQSSRYLVKRTGEKVFLECVQDMDHENMFWYRQDPGLGLRLIYFSYDVKMKEKGDIPEGYSVSREKKERFSLILESASTNQTSMYLCASRGTSGGNEQFFGPGTRLTVL.

This clone was seen more than once but under ten times. The chain combines TRBV6-5 with TRBJ2-2, with D uncertain. The CDR3 covers 14 residues. V shed 6 bases and J shed 4 bases, with 12 bases lying between them. Germline loops: CDR1 MNHEY, CDR2 SVGAGI. The chain's CDR3 is CASSAALFTGELFF. The CDR3 DNA follows: TGTGCCAGCAGCGCGGCATTGTTCACCGGGGAGCTGTTTTTT.

The chain joins TRBV9 to TRBJ2-3, with 13 bases matching TRBD2. Germline CDR1 SGDLS, CDR2 YYNGEE. Trimming at V came to 1 base and at J to 2 bases, leaving 4 bases not matched to a gene. The CDR3 has 17 amino acids. CDR3 nucleotides: TGTGCCAGCAGCGTAACGACTAGCGGGGGGAACACAGATACGCAGTATTTT. Its translation is CASSVTTSGGNTDTQYF.

For this clone: A much larger clone lies one base from this, so it may be a read error. The chain uses TRBV5-4 and TRBJ1-2; 10 positions match TRBD1. This CDR3 comprises 18 residues. Germline-derived CDR1 and CDR2 are SGHNT and YYREEE (reference sequence). V was pared by 3 bases and J by 6 bases, with 17 bases of the junction left unmatched. The DNA for the CDR3 is TGTGCCAGCAGCTGGACGAACGGAGCTGAGACAGGGGGCAATGGCTACACCTTC. The encoded protein is CASSWTNGAETGGNGYTF.

This sequence joins TRBV5-1 and TRBJ2-2; the match to TRBD2 covers 11 bases. This CDR3 contains 15 residues. From germline, CDR1 is SGHRS and CDR2 YFSETQ. After removal of 5 bases from V and 4 bases from J, the junction contained 4 bases not matched to a gene. CDR3 protein: CASSLGTSGTGELFF. DNA of the CDR3: TGCGCCAGCAGTCTTGGGACTAGCGGCACCGGGGAGCTGTTTTTT.